This TCR beta chain appears in the sequencing data of a study of cytomegalovirus exposure and HLA in healthy donors. The PCR contained 60 Vbeta and 13 Jbeta primers. TCRdb keeps only in-frame clones here, not all; method: immunoSEQ multiplex PCR. The table has about 110,000 clones, roughly 70% seen once; the top ten hold 4.5% to 5.5%. The CDR3 is 15 residues long. Germline CDR1 and CDR2: ENHRY and SYGVKD. Trimming left V 2 bases short and J 7 bases short, with 12 bases between. What was sequenced was PBMCs. This receptor was taken from a woman aged 70-85 years in good health and CMV-seropositive. This sequence joins TRBV10-3 and TRBJ1-6, with D perhaps TRBD1 (6 bases). CDR3 amino acids: CAISEGVGGNSPLHF. As DNA, the CDR3 is TGTGCCATCAGTGAGGGGGTAGGGGGAAATTCACCCCTCCACTTT.